One sample yielded the 2 T cell receptor beta chains listed below, sequenced in a study of cytomegalovirus exposure and HLA in healthy donors. A multiplex PCR was run with 60 Vbeta primers and 13 Jbeta primers. Assay: immunoSEQ multiplex PCR; the TCRdb copy retains only in-frame clones and omits some. The sample holds about 99,000 clones, about 75% seen once. Sequenced: PBMCs. The source is a man aged 55 to 70 in good health and CMV-seropositive.

The rearrangement uses TRBV10-2 and TRBJ1-2; D unclear. The ends were cut back, 0 bases at V and 6 bases at J, with 5 bases in the middle. This CDR3 contains 12 residues. Germline V gives CDR1 WSHSY, CDR2 SAAADI. The CDR3, as DNA: TGCGCCAGCAGTGAGTCCCGGGATGGCTACACCTTC. This gives the protein CASSESRDGYTF.

The J gene is TRBJ2-5, the V gene TRBV5-8; the match to TRBD2 covers 15 bases. Germline loops: CDR1 SGHTS, CDR2 YDEGEE. There are 17 residues in the CDR3. Germline trimming cut 2 bases from V and 2 bases from J; bases unmatched to any gene: 4. The DNA of the CDR3 is TGTGCCAGCAGCTTCCCTGGGACTAGCGGGGGGCAAGAGACCCAGTACTTC. Translated: CASSFPGTSGGQETQYF.